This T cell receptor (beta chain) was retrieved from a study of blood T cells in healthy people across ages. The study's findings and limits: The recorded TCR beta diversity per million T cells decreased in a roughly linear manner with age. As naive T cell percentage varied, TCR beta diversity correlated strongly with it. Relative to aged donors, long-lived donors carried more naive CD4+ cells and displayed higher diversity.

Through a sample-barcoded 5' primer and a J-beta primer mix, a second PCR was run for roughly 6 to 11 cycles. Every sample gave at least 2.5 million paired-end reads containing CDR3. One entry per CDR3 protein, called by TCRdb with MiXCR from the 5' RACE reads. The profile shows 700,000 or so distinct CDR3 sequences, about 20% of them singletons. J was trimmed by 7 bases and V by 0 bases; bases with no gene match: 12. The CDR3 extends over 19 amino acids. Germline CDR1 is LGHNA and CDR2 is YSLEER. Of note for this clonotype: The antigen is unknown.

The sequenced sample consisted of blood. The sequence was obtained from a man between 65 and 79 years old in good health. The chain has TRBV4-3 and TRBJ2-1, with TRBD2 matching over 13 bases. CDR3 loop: CASSQEAPGLAGARNEQFF. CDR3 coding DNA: TGCGCCAGCAGCCAAGAGGCCCCCGGACTAGCGGGAGCTCGGAATGAGCAGTTCTTC.